This T cell receptor (beta chain) appears in the sequencing data of a study of Ad26.COV2.S vaccination and SARS-CoV-2 variants. For the study at large: By the intramuscular route, Ad26.COV2.S was given once, or twice 56 days apart.

Note on this clone: Its cognate antigen is unknown.

Treatment here: some 20 received Ad26.COV2.S at low or high dose, single or two shots; about 5 received placebo; per-sample allocation not given. Repertoires come from day 63 after the first vaccine or placebo injection. This person who donated was an adult of 18-55 years in Boston. General observations from the study: Overall T cell responses may have been underestimated by the analyses of TCR breadth and depth.

The method was immunoSEQ multiplex PCR; TCRdb's version includes in-frame clones alone and lacks a portion of them. The sample includes approximately 500,000 clones, 70% to 90% of them seen just once. The sequence was obtained from a person between 18 and 65 years old who received the Ad26.COV2.S COVID-19 vaccine or a placebo. Source: peripheral blood, taken in a trial of Ad26.COV2.S vaccine versus placebo.

CDR3 in DNA: TGTGCCAGCAGCTTACCTTCGGGGGCTAGCTCCTACGAGCAGTACTTC. It codes for CASSLPSGASSYEQYF. This sequence joins TRBV5-4 and TRBJ2-7; the D call may be TRBD1 or TRBD2 (6 bases each). Germline V CDR1 and CDR2: SGHNT, YYREEE (reference sequence). V lost 2 bases and J 0 bases, leaving 15 bases between the germline ends. This CDR3 has 16 amino acids.